Listed here are 5 T cell receptor beta chains from one sample, sequenced in a study of hypomethylating agent response in myelodysplastic syndrome. Clones were sequenced by immunoSEQ multiplex PCR, and TCRdb holds only the in-frame ones, with some missing. The data contain some 2,900 clones, about 80% of them singletons. Here the sequenced sample was bone marrow, taken before or after starting hypomethylating agent treatment for myelodysplastic syndrome (not recorded which). These receptors were obtained from a human donor with myelodysplastic syndrome.

This rearrangement joins TRBV4-1 to TRBJ1-4; 7 nucleotides align to TRBD1. Germline CDR1 reads MGHRA; CDR2 reads YSYEKL. The CDR3 totals 16 residues. The V segment lost 3 bases and the J segment 3 bases; nucleotides outside the gene matches: 7. The CDR3 nucleotides are TGCGCCAGCAGCCAGGAGACAGGGAGATCTAATGAAAAACTGTTTTTT. The encoded protein is CASSQETGRSNEKLFF.

V and J are TRBV7-2 and TRBJ1-5, with 9 bases identical to TRBD1. The junction had 2 bases not matched to a gene; V was cut back by 4 bases and J by 4 bases. The CDR3 extends over 14 amino acids. CDR1 is SGHTA, CDR2 FQGNSA, per germline. The CDR3 is CASSSDRGNQPQHF. CDR3 bases: TGTGCCAGCAGCTCAGACAGGGGGAATCAGCCCCAGCATTTT. The complete variable domain, with remaining parts taken from reference TRBV7-2 and TRBJ1-5, reads GAGVSQSPSNKVTEKGKDVELRCDPISGHTALYWYRQSLGQGLEFLIYFQGNSAPDKSGLPSDRFSAERTGGSVSTLTIQRTQQEDSAVYLCASSSDRGNQPQHFGDGTRLSIL.

V usage is TRBV14 and J usage is TRBJ2-2; TRBD2 might be the D (6 bases). Per the germline V gene, CDR1 is SGHDN and CDR2 is FVKESK. The CDR3 is made up of 18 amino acids. V was shortened by 1 base and J by 1 base, with 16 bases between the two germline ends. This CDR3 reads CASSQGSLGGRNTGELFF. CDR3 sequence (DNA): TGTGCCAGCAGCCAAGGCTCTCTCGGGGGACGGAACACCGGGGAGCTGTTTTTT.

The chain recombines TRBV7-5 with TRBJ2-3; the table gives TRBD2 as D, unverified against the DNA. TRBV7-5 is a pseudogene locus. CDR3 size: 16 residues. CDR3 amino acids: CASSSDYPHYTDTQYF. CDR3 bases: TGTGCCAGCAGCTCGGACTATCCCCACTACACAGATACGCAGTATTTT.

This clone was observed a single time. The J gene is TRBJ2-2, the V gene TRBV5-5; D gene uncertain. V lost 2 bases to trimming and J lost 0 bases, with 8 bases between them. CDR3 size: 15 residues. Germline V gene sequence: CDR1 SGHKS, CDR2 YYEKEE (reference sequence). The CDR3 is CASSFTGTNTGELFF. The CDR3, as DNA: TGTGCCAGCAGCTTCACGGGCACGAACACCGGGGAGCTGTTTTTT.